The TCR beta chain described here comes from a study of blood T cell repertoires in acute mononucleosis (dated by TCRdb to the early 2020s). Describing the broader study: To capture the primary response, acute-phase samples were obtained within 2 weeks of when symptoms began. In the acute phase, YVL-BR-specific cells accounted for a mean of approximately 2.1% of blood CD8 T cells, and GLC-BM-specific cells for a mean of about 1.1%. The mean blood EBV load was 3.8 log10 genome copies per million B cells in acute infection and 2.5 to 3 at convalescence.

The paper as a whole reports these results and caveats: Just around 9% of the unique acute clonotypes remained in convalescence, but these persisting clonotypes accounted for most of the response, and new, diverse de novo clonotypes seemingly replaced the other acute clonotypes. Both chains appeared to be involved in GLC-BM selection, with public TCRbeta motifs on BV14-BJ2 and BV20-BJ1 together with a TCRalpha motif on AV5-AJ31. Low acute-to-convalescent clonotype overlap might partly reflect sampling error, because only a fraction of each donor's blood was analyzed. Only three donors were included in the cohort, so group averages were based on very few individuals.

For TCR profiling, total RNA from no fewer than 9,500 sorted tetramer+ CD8 T cells was reverse transcribed into cDNA. PCR amplification of CDR3 regions used primers annealing to V and J regions and added unique molecular identifiers so that templates could be tracked. TCRalpha and TCRbeta chains were profiled using the immunoSEQ platform, including its sequencing and error-correction standards. The paper's data handling went like this. Clonal copy numbers were corrected for sequencing and PCR errors, and IMGT conventions were followed to define CDR3s. Only productive rearrangements were analyzed, using immunoSEQ Analyzer versions 2.0 and 3.0, with gene-pairing frequencies processed further in Microsoft Excel. Circos plots were used to visualize V-J pairings, and MEME together with a custom motifSearch program was used to find CDR3 motifs. The probability of generation of TCR sequences was calculated using the OLGA algorithm. Clonotypes seen at both visits were called persistent; those seen only acutely were nonpersistent; those seen only at convalescence were de novo. A public TCR was defined as an amino acid clonotype used by more than one donor. The source is immuneACCESS, and TCRdb retained only in-frame sequences with V and J called. Part of the clones is not carried over; for the studies checked, unresolved V genes explain less than half of this, and the remainder is unexplained. The V and J calls and clone size come from that table; D and trimming were worked out from the DNA. The sample table lists 2,000 to 2,500 clones, around 63% of them with a count of one. Approximately 51% of the sample lies in the top ten.

With respect to this clone: Base qualities are not provided; no much larger clone lies one nucleotide away.

The meaning of the sample's time point label: acute infectious mononucleosis, at clinical presentation within 2 weeks of symptom onset (visit 1). Over primary infection, the study followed CD8 T cell responses to two immunodominant EBV epitopes: BRLF1 109 (YVL-BR) and BMLF1 280 (GLC-BM). Primary EBV infection was indicated by a positive serum heterophile antibody test and EBV viral capsid antigen-specific IgM. Total CD8 T cells were first enriched from PBMCs by magnetic positive selection (MACS). A FACSAria III was used to sort live CD3+ CD8+ tetramer+ cells to a purity above 90%. A PE-conjugated tetramer loaded with the BMLF1 280-288 peptide was used for cell sorting. After tetramer sorting, TCR repertoires of EBV epitope-specific CD8 T cells were deep-sequenced directly ex vivo at acute infection and at convalescence. The donors were three individuals between about 18 and 29 years old who had clinical acute infectious mononucleosis along with laboratory evidence of primary EBV infection. Heparinized peripheral blood was drawn at clinical presentation with mononucleosis symptoms and again about 6 months later. Ficoll-Paque density gradient centrifugation was used to isolate PBMCs.

V gives up 5 bases and J gives up 6 bases, and the segment between their germline ends measures 16 bases. Based on the germline V gene, the CDR1 and CDR2 sequences are SGHTA and FQGTGA. The CDR3 sequence holds 15 residues, the cysteine and phenylalanine included. This entry keeps only the CDR3 DNA: 45 bases, framed from base 1. Material: EBV GLC epitope tetramer+ CD8+ T cells sorted from PBMCs, obtained during acute infectious mononucleosis. The intended sense of this specimen's cell subset or site label: CD8 T cells binding tetramer with EBV BMLF1 280-288 peptide (GLC-BM). Recombination joined TRBV7-3 with TRBJ2-2; the D gene cannot be named for sure. This clonotype was sampled from a woman between 18 and 30 years old with infectious mononucleosis caused by EBV. This receptor carries the CDR3 CASSAGRVSPGELFF. The DNA sequence is as follows: TGTGCCAGCAGCGCTGGACGGGTCTCACCCGGGGAGCTGTTTTTT.